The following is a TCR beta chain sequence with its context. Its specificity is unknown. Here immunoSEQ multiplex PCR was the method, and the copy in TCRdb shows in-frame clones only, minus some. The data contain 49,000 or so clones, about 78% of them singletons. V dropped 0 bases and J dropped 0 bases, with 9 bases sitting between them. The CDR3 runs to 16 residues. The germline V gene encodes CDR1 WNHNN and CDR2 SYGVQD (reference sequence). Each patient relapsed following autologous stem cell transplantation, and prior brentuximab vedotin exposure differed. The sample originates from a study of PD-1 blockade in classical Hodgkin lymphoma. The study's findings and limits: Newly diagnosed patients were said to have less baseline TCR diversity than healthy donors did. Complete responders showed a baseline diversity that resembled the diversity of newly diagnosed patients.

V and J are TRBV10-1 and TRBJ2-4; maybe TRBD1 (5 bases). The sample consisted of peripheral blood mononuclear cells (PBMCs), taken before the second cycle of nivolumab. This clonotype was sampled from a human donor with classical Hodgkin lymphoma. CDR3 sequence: CASSESREGAKNIQYF. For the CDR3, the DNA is TGCGCCAGCAGTGAGTCCAGGGAAGGAGCCAAAAACATTCAGTACTTC.